This T cell receptor beta chain was identified in a study of identical twins. As concerns this clonotype: Its antigen is not identified.

Notes on the study in general: With monozygotic twins, out-of-frame TCR alpha sharing exceeded what models estimated. Sharing of beta out-of-frame sequences by twins showed a weaker excess.

Every donor was a healthy Caucasian. TCRdb analysed the 5' RACE reads with MiXCR anew, one entry per CDR3 protein. The table records 300,000 to 400,000 distinct CDR3 sequences, over 9% of them present only once. CDR1 MDHEN and CDR2 SYDVKM come from the germline V gene. V was trimmed by 5 bases and J by 2 bases, leaving 13 bases between them. This CDR3 has 14 residues. The same sample was also studied in work on yellow fever vaccine responses in identical twins. That study reports: Reported findings indicate that twins' vaccine T cell responses seemed partially convergent, partially personalized.

The chain joins TRBV28 to TRBJ2-7; D not resolved. The specimen sequenced was CD8+ T cells sorted from blood. This sequence originates from a young woman in good health. CDR3 DNA: TGTGCCAGCAGTCCAATCACAGTAACCTACGAGCAGTACTTC. Its translation is CASSPITVTYEQYF.